This T cell receptor (beta chain) was documented in a study of control samples from healthy donors and cancer patients. The repertoire was sequenced with immunoSEQ multiplex PCR; TCRdb's copy has only in-frame clones and lacks some. This table holds 95,000 to 150,000 clones, just under 90% found once. This clone has a handful of counts. Sequencing was performed on blood. The sequence was obtained from a young man in good health.

The CDR3 nucleotides are TGTGCCAGCAGTTTGGAGACCCGGGTTGGTCAGCCCCAGCATTTT. Translating gives CASSLETRVGQPQHF. J is TRBJ1-5 and V is TRBV28; D remains ambiguous. CDR3 length: 15 amino acids. Trimming stripped 3 bases from V and 6 bases from J, with 15 bases between. CDR1 and CDR2 (germline): MDHEN, SYDVKM.